This TCR beta chain was recovered during a study of beta chain features in type 1 diabetes. The isolated RNA, all of it, was reverse transcribed, so expressed TCRB transcripts were what got sequenced. Repertoires were generated with immunoSEQ multiplex PCR, while TCRdb's copy carries only in-frame clones and drops some. There are approximately 330,000 clones in the sample; approximately 10% occur only once, and about 0.015% lies in the top ten. In this sample, this clone turned up once. A read error may account for a junction end that differs from germline. CDR1 is SSHAT and CDR2 is FNYEAQ in the germline V gene (reference sequence). The CDR3 has 14 amino acids.

Sequencing was done on a sample of naive CD4+ T cells from blood. This chain links TRBV7-7 with TRBJ2-7; 9 nucleotides align to TRBD1. The sequence was collected from a woman under 40 in good health. CDR3 protein: CASSPGQGQGEQYF. In nucleotides, the CDR3 is TGTGCTAGCAGCCCGGGACAGGGACAGGGAGAGCAGTACTTC. Using reference TRBV7-7 and TRBJ2-7 for the parts outside the CDR3, the full variable domain is GAGVSQSPRYKVTKRGQDVTLRCDPISSHATLYWYQQALGQGPEFLTYFNYEAQPDKSGLPSDRFSAERPEGSISTLTIQRTEQRDSAMYRCASSPGQGQGEQYFGPGTRLTVT.